One sample yielded the 32 T cell receptor beta chains listed below, sequenced in a study of early T cells in non-severe SARS-CoV-2 infection. TCRdb ran MiXCR on the 5' RACE reads and lists one entry per CDR3 protein. The sample includes about 59,000 distinct CDR3 sequences, 10% to 11% of them seen just once. The sequencing sample was made of whole blood. Receptor source: an adult who was a healthcare worker with PCR-confirmed SARS-CoV-2 infection or an uninfected control (not recorded which).

The chain recombines TRBV6-1 with TRBJ2-7; 7 bases line up with TRBD2. This CDR3 is built from 14 residues. Germline CDR1 MNHNS, CDR2 SASEGT. Unmatched junction bases numbered 4, after V lost 2 bases and J lost 3 bases. Written as DNA, the CDR3 is TGTGCCAGCAGTGAAAATCCGGGGGGCTACGAGCAGTACTTC. Protein sequence: CASSENPGGYEQYF.

In its sample, this clonotype was seen many times. The chain employs TRBV4-3 and TRBJ2-1; TRBD1 is a possible D gene (5 bases). Trimming shortened V by 1 base and J by 0 bases, and 10 bases separated the two germline ends. Germline lookup yields CDR1 LGHNA and CDR2 YSLEER. This CDR3 spans 16 amino acids. Here the CDR3 reads CASSQGQLSSYNEQFF. Written as DNA, the CDR3 is TGCGCCAGCAGCCAAGGACAGCTCAGCTCCTACAATGAGCAGTTCTTC.

This clonotype was observed at least ten times. J is TRBJ2-2 and V is TRBV5-4; weak D call: TRBD2 (5 bases). CDR1 is SGHNT, CDR2 YYREEE, per germline (reference sequence). This CDR3 contains 15 residues. V lost 4 bases and J lost 1, with 11 bases in between. CDR3 sequence reads: CASSPEAGNTGELFF. In nucleotides, the CDR3 is TGTGCCAGCAGCCCGGAGGCAGGGAACACCGGGGAGCTGTTTTTT.

This clonotype appeared many times. V usage is TRBV18 and J usage is TRBJ2-3, with D unclear. Germline V gives CDR1 KGHSH, CDR2 LQKENI. The CDR3 consists of 14 residues. The V end was cut by 0 bases, the J end by 7 bases, with 11 bases between. Written as DNA, the CDR3 is TGTGCCAGCTCACCACCGGAGTCAGGAAATACGCAGTATTTT. Its translation: CASSPPESGNTQYF.

This clonotype showed up many times. One end of the junction varies from germline; a read error may be responsible. This rearrangement joins TRBV10-2 to TRBJ1-3; no reliable D call. The CDR3 length is 17 residues. From germline, CDR1 is WSHSY and CDR2 SAAADI. CDR3 DNA sequence: TGCGCCAGCAGTGAGTCAACTTTCAGGTCCTCTGAAAACACCATATATTTT. It yields the protein CASSESTFRSSENTIYF.

The chain joins TRBV29-1 to TRBJ2-3; D not certain. From germline, CDR1 is SQVTM and CDR2 ANQGSEA. The CDR3 covers 13 residues. Trimming left V 4 bases short and J 10 bases short, with 18 bases between. Here the CDR3 reads CSVGPVRYDPQYF. In DNA form, the CDR3 reads TGCAGCGTTGGTCCGGTCAGGTACGACCCGCAGTATTTT.

Notes on this clonotype: A single base separates this from a much larger clone, so it may be a read error. V and J are TRBV7-2 and TRBJ1-5; D unresolved. The CDR3 contains 13 residues. V was shortened by 3 bases and J by 2 bases, with 5 bases between the two germline ends. The germline V gene has CDR1 SGHTA and CDR2 FQGNSA. The DNA for the CDR3 is TGTGCCAGCAGCTTTCTCGGCAATCAGCCCCAGCATTTT. Amino acid sequence: CASSFLGNQPQHF.

This clonotype was detected a few times. The V gene is TRBV7-2, the J gene TRBJ2-2; D is perhaps TRBD1 or TRBD2 (5 bases each). The CDR3 consists of 13 residues. V dropped 4 bases and J dropped 6 bases, with 9 bases sitting between them. CDR1 and CDR2 from the germline V gene are SGHTA and FQGNSA. The CDR3 loop is CASSSQGPGELFF. The CDR3 coding sequence is TGTGCCAGCAGCTCCCAGGGACCCGGGGAGCTGTTTTTT.

This clonotype was seen a few times. The rearrangement uses TRBV5-1 and TRBJ2-2; D could derive from TRBD1 or TRBD2 (5 bases each). The V end lost 1 base, the J end lost 4 bases, and 14 bases lay between the germline ends. The CDR3 extends over 16 amino acids. The V gene's germline CDR1 is SGHRS and CDR2 YFSETQ. The CDR3 sequence is CASSLRLSGPTGELFF. Here the CDR3 DNA reads TGCGCCAGCAGCTTGAGGTTATCGGGGCCCACCGGGGAGCTGTTTTTT.

This clonotype was counted many times. V is TRBV11-2 and J is TRBJ2-3; 9 nucleotides agree with TRBD2. The germline V gene encodes CDR1 SGHAT and CDR2 FQNNGV. This CDR3 spans 14 amino acids. Trimming removed 2 bases from V and 4 bases from J; junction bases left unmatched: 1. The CDR3 is CASSLSSGADTQYF. CDR3 coding DNA: TGTGCCAGCAGCTTATCTAGCGGGGCAGATACGCAGTATTTT.

The CDR3 spells CASSPPAGVNTEAFF. DNA for the CDR3: TGTGCCAGCAGCCCCCCGGCAGGGGTGAACACTGAAGCTTTCTTT. The chain links TRBV7-2 to TRBJ1-1, with D maybe TRBD1 (6 bases). Trimming removed 5 bases from V and 0 bases from J, with 13 bases in between. Germline-derived CDR1 and CDR2 are SGHTA and FQGNSA. This CDR3 has 15 residues. The whole variable domain, filled in from reference TRBV7-2 and TRBJ1-1, reads GAGVSQSPSNKVTEKGKDVELRCDPISGHTALYWYRQSLGQGLEFLIYFQGNSAPDKSGLPSDRFSAERTGGSVSTLTIQRTQQEDSAVYLCASSPPAGVNTEAFFGQGTRLTVV.

In its sample, this clonotype was seen many times. The genes are TRBV6-5 and TRBJ2-7, with 8 bases fitting TRBD2. Trimming at V came to 5 bases and at J to 3 bases, leaving 6 bases not matched to a gene. This CDR3 contains 14 residues. The germline V gene has CDR1 MNHEY and CDR2 SVGAGI. CDR3 DNA sequence: TGTGCCAGCAGTCGGGGGGGGGCTCGCTACGAGCAGTACTTC. Protein sequence: CASSRGGARYEQYF.

This clonotype was recorded many times. V is TRBV4-1 and J is TRBJ1-2; the D gene is possibly TRBD1 (6 bases). The V end lost 0 bases, the J end lost 3 bases, and 11 bases lay between the germline ends. Germline CDR1 and CDR2: MGHRA and YSYEKL. The CDR3 totals 15 residues. The CDR3 reads CASSQDRTVYYGYTF. The CDR3 DNA reads TGCGCCAGCAGCCAAGATAGGACAGTGTACTATGGCTACACCTTC.

This clonotype has a handful of counts. This chain uses TRBV6-4 with TRBJ2-3; D possibly uses TRBD1 or TRBD2 (5 bases each). CDR3 length: 15 residues. The V gene lost 1 base and the J gene lost 2 bases, with 10 bases spanning the gap. Germline V lookup: CDR1 MRHNA, CDR2 SNTAGT. The CDR3 bases are TGTGCCAGCAGTGACTTTGGGGGAGTCACAGATACGCAGTATTTT. As protein: CASSDFGGVTDTQYF.

This clonotype was seen repeatedly, ten times or more. V usage is TRBV11-2 and J usage is TRBJ2-3, with 7 bases fitting TRBD2. Looked up from germline, CDR1 is SGHAT and CDR2 is FQNNGV. With V trimmed by 2 bases and J by 1 base, 3 bases remained unmatched. The CDR3 runs to 15 residues. The CDR3 is CASSLTAGGTDTQYF. The CDR3 DNA is TGTGCCAGCAGCTTAACGGCGGGGGGCACAGATACGCAGTATTTT.

This clonotype appeared a few times. The chain uses TRBV4-1 and TRBJ1-1; D is unclear. The CDR3 runs 14 residues. Germline V lookup: CDR1 MGHRA, CDR2 YSYEKL. V lost 0 bases and J 2 bases, leaving 7 bases between the germline ends. DNA for the CDR3: TGCGCCAGCAGCCAAGATGTAGGTAACACTGAAGCTTTCTTT. Translating gives CASSQDVGNTEAFF.

This clonotype has a handful of counts. The genes are TRBV5-1 and TRBJ2-1, with TRBD2 matching 9 bases. V lost 0 bases and J lost 14; bases outside the gene matches: 9. The CDR3 spans 14 residues. Per the germline V gene, CDR1 is SGHRS and CDR2 is YFSETQ. This CDR3 reads CASSLDLSGGTEFF. CDR3 nucleotides: TGCGCCAGCAGCTTGGATCTTAGCGGGGGCACGGAGTTCTTC.

The genes are TRBV12-3 or TRBV12-4 and TRBJ1-1, with D perhaps matching TRBD1 (6 bases). The CDR3 length is 12 residues. Trimming removed 6 bases at V and 3 bases at J, with 8 bases between. The CDR3 coding sequence is TGTGCCAGCAGCAGACAGGACACTGAAGCTTTCTTT. Translation: CASSRQDTEAFF.

This clonotype showed up many times. The chain employs TRBV30 and TRBJ1-2; the D is unclear. Trimming took off 2 bases at V and 4 bases at J, with 14 bases between the two ends. Per the germline V gene, CDR1 is GTSNPN and CDR2 is SVGIG (reference sequence). The CDR3 runs to 14 residues. CDR3 loop: CAWSSGYEGYGYTF. CDR3 DNA sequence: TGTGCCTGGAGTTCCGGGTATGAGGGCTATGGCTACACCTTC.

This rearrangement joins TRBV20-1 to TRBJ2-3, with 10 bases that match TRBD1. The CDR3 has 16 residues. V shed 6 bases, J shed 1 base, and the junction held 10 bases outside the gene matches. The germline gives CDR1 DFQATT, CDR2 SNEGSKA (reference sequence). The CDR3 DNA reads as TGCAGTGCCAATCCCGGGACAGGGGTCGGCACAGATACGCAGTATTTT. Translation gives CSANPGTGVGTDTQYF.

About this clonotype: Given a much more abundant clone one base away, this may be a read error. No conserved phenylalanine or tryptophan ends this CDR3, so it is likely a read error. The rearrangement joins TRBV11-2 to TRBJ1-1; 12 bases line up with TRBD1. Looked up from germline, CDR1 is SGHAT and CDR2 is FQNNGV. This CDR3 comprises 15 residues. The V gene end was trimmed by 5 bases and the J gene end by 6 bases; junction bases not matched to a gene: 7. The CDR3 reads CASSLSGTGGPEAFL. The CDR3 DNA is TGTGCCAGCAGCCTTAGTGGGACAGGGGGCCCTGAAGCTTTCTTG.

This clonotype was counted a few times. The CDR3 loop reads CASRRWGPNTGELFF. DNA for the CDR3: TGTGCCAGCCGACGATGGGGGCCGAACACCGGGGAGCTGTTTTTT. The V call is TRBV27, the J call TRBJ2-2; possible D gene TRBD1, 6 bases. In germline, CDR1 is MNHEY, CDR2 SMNVEV (reference sequence). The V and J ends lost 8 bases and 0 bases respectively, with 13 bases between them. This CDR3 spans 15 amino acids.

V is TRBV28 and J is TRBJ2-7; D gene ambiguous. The germline V gene has CDR1 MDHEN and CDR2 SYDVKM. This CDR3 is built from 13 residues. Trimming took off 5 bases at V and 6 bases at J, with 14 bases between the two ends. In DNA, the CDR3 is TGTGCCAGCAGTCCCCTGATCAGGTCCGAGCAGTACTTC. Translating gives CASSPLIRSEQYF.

V usage is TRBV20-1 and J usage is TRBJ2-7; 11 bases match TRBD2. The CDR3 has 14 residues. Germline CDR1 is DFQATT and CDR2 is SNEGSKA (reference sequence). Losses at the gene ends were 5 bases for V and 2 bases for J; bases not matched to a gene: 5. This CDR3 is CSAAGLADPYEQYF. CDR3 sequence (DNA): TGCAGTGCTGCGGGACTAGCGGACCCCTACGAGCAGTACTTC.

This clonotype was seen repeatedly, ten times or more. J is TRBJ2-7 and V is TRBV5-4; the match to TRBD1 covers 7 bases. Trimming at V came to 3 bases and at J to 2 bases, leaving 8 bases not matched to a gene. Germline V lookup: CDR1 SGHNT, CDR2 YYREEE (reference sequence). This CDR3 region has 15 residues. CDR3 residues: CASSSRRDSTYEQYF. The CDR3 bases are TGTGCCAGCAGCTCCCGACGGGACAGCACCTACGAGCAGTACTTC.

At least ten counts were recorded for this clonotype. For the CDR3, the DNA is TGTGCCAGCAGTTACAGGGGGTCCTACAATGAGCAGTTCTTC. Translated, it gives CASSYRGSYNEQFF. The V and J genes are TRBV6-2 or TRBV6-3 and TRBJ2-1; a weak D match, TRBD1 (6 bases). The V gene lost 2 bases and the J gene lost 1 base, with 6 bases spanning the gap. Germline V lookup: CDR1 MNHEY, CDR2 SVGEGT. The CDR3 covers 14 residues.

This clonotype occurred a few times. This chain connects TRBV3-1 to TRBJ2-3, with D unclear. Germline V gene lookup returns CDR1 LGHDT and CDR2 YNNKEL (reference sequence). V was shortened by 0 bases and J by 6 bases, with 19 bases between the two germline ends. The CDR3 is 17 amino acids. The CDR3 nucleotides read TGTGCCAGCAGCCAAGATTACAAGCCAAGTAGCCCGGATACGCAGTATTTT. Translated: CASSQDYKPSSPDTQYF.

This clonotype has ten or more counts. The chain couples TRBV12-3 or TRBV12-4 to TRBJ1-1; D is uncertain. The ends were cut back, 3 bases at V and 1 base at J, with 6 bases in the middle. The CDR3 has 13 residues. CDR3 in DNA: TGTGCCAGCAGTTTGAAACAGAACACTGAAGCTTTCTTT. Its translation is CASSLKQNTEAFF.

This clonotype has ten or more counts. The V and J genes are TRBV29-1 and TRBJ2-1; 7 nucleotides agree with TRBD1. This CDR3 spans 15 amino acids. Germline V gene lookup returns CDR1 SQVTM and CDR2 ANQGSEA. The ends lost 6 bases at V and 4 bases at J; junction bases unmatched: 12. In nucleotides, the CDR3 is TGCAGCGTAGATAACAGGGGTAGTGTATACAATGAGCAGTTCTTC. Translating gives CSVDNRGSVYNEQFF.

This clonotype has ten or more counts. The V gene is TRBV30, the J gene TRBJ1-2, with 9 nucleotides matching TRBD1. CDR1 GTSNPN and CDR2 SVGIG come from the germline V gene (reference sequence). Germline trimming cut 3 bases from V and 8 bases from J; bases unmatched to any gene: 13. The CDR3 sequence is 15 residues long. The chain's CDR3 is CAWRSPPGTGKGYTF. As DNA, the CDR3 is TGTGCCTGGAGATCCCCCCCCGGGACAGGGAAAGGCTACACCTTC.

This clonotype came up many times. The V call is TRBV7-8, the J call TRBJ2-3; D gene ambiguous. CDR3 length equals 13 residues. The germline V gene encodes CDR1 SGHVS and CDR2 FQNEAQ. With 3 bases removed from V and 10 bases from J, the gap between germline ends came to 14 bases. The CDR3 sequence is CASSFNTRASQYF. For the CDR3, the DNA is TGTGCCAGCAGCTTCAACACCCGAGCTTCGCAGTATTTT. Full variable domain (outside the CDR3, taken from reference TRBV7-8 and TRBJ2-3): GAGVSQSPRYKVAKRGQDVALRCDPISGHVSLFWYQQALGQGPEFLTYFQNEAQLDKSGLPSDRFFAERPEGSVSTLKIQRTQQEDSAVYLCASSFNTRASQYFGPGTRLTVL.

The rearrangement uses TRBV7-2 and TRBJ2-3; D remains unclear. Germline-derived CDR1 and CDR2 are SGHTA and FQGNSA. There are 12 residues in the CDR3. The V end was cut by 6 bases, the J end by 3 bases, with 7 bases between. Here the CDR3 DNA reads TGTGCCAGCAGGAGGCAAACAGATACGCAGTATTTT. Residues: CASRRQTDTQYF.